This is a list of T cell receptor beta chains from one sample in a study of CD8 T cells in ankylosing spondylitis. In TCRdb, the 5' RACE reads were re-called with MiXCR into one record per CDR3 protein. The repertoire holds some 800,000 distinct CDR3 sequences, with approximately 10% as singletons. Sequencing used blood, either unsorted or a sorted T cell fraction (not recorded which). The receptors stem from a male donor with ankylosing spondylitis. CDR3s include the opening cysteine and the closing phenylalanine or tryptophan. D genes are given only for firm matches. The size field is filled for only some rows; it gives once, few, many or a size class.

V gene	clone size	D gene	J gene	CDR3 DNA	CDR3 protein
TRBV6-1	.	.	TRBJ2-2	TGTGCCAGCAAAATTACCCGGACGAACACCGGGGAGCTGTTTTTT	CASKITRTNTGELFF
TRBV20-1	many	.	TRBJ2-3	TGCAGTGCTCTAGTCGGGGCCCGGGCCACAGATACGCAGTATTTT	CSALVGARATDTQYF
TRBV27	.	TRBD1	TRBJ2-7	TGTGCCTCGTGGGGACAGAGCTCCTACGAGCAGTACTTC	CASWGQSSYEQYF
TRBV20-1	.	TRBD2	TRBJ2-7	TGCAGTGCCGATGGACTAGCGGGGGGTTCCTCCTACGAGCAGTACTTC	CSADGLAGGSSYEQYF
TRBV6-2/TRBV6-3	.	.	TRBJ2-5	TGTGCCAGCAGTTTCCACCCCCGGGAGACCCAGTACTTC	CASSFHPRETQYF
TRBV28	few	.	TRBJ1-4	TGTGCCAGCAGTATATTCAGGGCACGAGGAAGGAGAATGTTTTTT	CASSIFRARGRRMFF
TRBV4-3	few	.	TRBJ1-1	TGCGCCAGCAGCCAGACCCGGGACTCGAACACTGAAGCTTTCTTT	CASSQTRDSNTEAFF
TRBV20-1	.	.	TRBJ2-5	TGCAGTGCTAGAGATCGGGCAGGGCGAGAGACCCAGTACTTC	CSARDRAGRETQYF
TRBV6-1	few	.	TRBJ2-1	TGTGCCAGCAGTGGCGATAGCTCCTACAATGAGCAGTTCTTC	CASSGDSSYNEQFF
TRBV7-7	many	.	TRBJ2-5	TGTGCTAGCAGTTCGAGCATTCAAGAGACCCAGTACTTC	CASSSSIQETQYF
TRBV4-1	few	TRBD1	TRBJ1-1	TGCGCCAGCAGCCACACCAGACAGGGGCTCATGAACACTGAAGCTTTCTTT	CASSHTRQGLMNTEAFF
TRBV27	few	TRBD2	TRBJ2-2	TGTGCCAGCACCCCACTAGCGGGAGGGGTTGACACCGGGGAGCTGTTTTTT	CASTPLAGGVDTGELFF
TRBV27	.	.	TRBJ2-5	TGTGCCAGCAGTCCACGCCGAGGACCTCAAGAGACCCAGTACTTC	CASSPRRGPQETQYF
TRBV7-9	.	.	TRBJ2-3	TGTGCCAGCAGCCCCCTTGGGGGCCCAGATACGCAGTATTTT	CASSPLGGPDTQYF
TRBV7-1	.	.	TRBJ2-1	TGTGCCAGCAGCCAAGGAGGAGGGCCAATTATATTCAATGAGCAGTTCTTC	CASSQGGGPIIFNEQFF
TRBV5-1	many	TRBD1	TRBJ2-3	TGCGCCAGCAGCTTGCGGGACAGAAGCACAGATACGCAGTATTTT	CASSLRDRSTDTQYF
TRBV20-1	few	.	TRBJ2-7	TGCAGTGCCCGGAAAGTCTCCGGGGAGCAGTACTTC	CSARKVSGEQYF
TRBV5-1	.	.	TRBJ2-7	TGCGCCAGCAGCTTGGGACAGGCCGAGTCCGAGCAGTACTTC	CASSLGQAESEQYF
TRBV20-1	.	TRBD1	TRBJ2-7	TGCAGTGCTAGAGGGGACAGGCTCGGTTACGAGCAGTACTTC	CSARGDRLGYEQYF
TRBV7-2	.	.	TRBJ2-7	TGTGCCAGCAGCTTAAACGGAAGGCAGCAGTACTTC	CASSLNGRQQYF
TRBV29-1	.	TRBD1	TRBJ2-7	TGCAGCGTCGCTAGGGGGACAGGGGGCTACGAGCAGTACTTC	CSVARGTGGYEQYF
TRBV24-1	.	TRBD2	TRBJ2-1	TGTGCCACCAGTGATTTGCCCCTACTAGCTAGCGGGAGTGCTACAGCCTACAATGAGCAGTTCTTC	CATSDLPLLASGSATAYNEQFF
TRBV20-1	many	.	TRBJ2-1	TGCAGTGCTAACTTTCTTCCCTACAATGAGCAGTTCTTC	CSANFLPYNEQFF
TRBV5-1	few	TRBD2	TRBJ2-3	TGCGCCAGCAGCTTGGTTAGCGGGGGCGGCTTAGATACGCAGTATTTT	CASSLVSGGGLDTQYF
TRBV25-1	few	TRBD1	TRBJ1-1	TGTGCCAGCAGTAAACAGGGGGCGAACACTGAAGCTTTCTTT	CASSKQGANTEAFF